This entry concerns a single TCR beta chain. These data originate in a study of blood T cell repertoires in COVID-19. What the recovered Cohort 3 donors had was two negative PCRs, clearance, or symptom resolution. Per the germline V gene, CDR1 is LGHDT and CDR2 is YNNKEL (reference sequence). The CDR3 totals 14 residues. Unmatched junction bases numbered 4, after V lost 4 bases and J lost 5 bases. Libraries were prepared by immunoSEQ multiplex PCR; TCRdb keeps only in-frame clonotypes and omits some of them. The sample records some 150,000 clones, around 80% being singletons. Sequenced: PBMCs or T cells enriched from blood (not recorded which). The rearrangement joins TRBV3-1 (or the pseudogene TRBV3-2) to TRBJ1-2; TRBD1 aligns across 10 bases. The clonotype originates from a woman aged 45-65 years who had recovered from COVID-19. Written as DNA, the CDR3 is TGTGCCAGCAGCCGGACAGGGGGTTGGTATGGCTACACCTTC. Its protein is CASSRTGGWYGYTF.